This is a list of T cell receptor beta chains from one sample in a study of cytomegalovirus exposure and HLA in healthy donors. Generated by immunoSEQ multiplex PCR, the TCRdb table keeps only in-frame clones and is missing some. Of 130,000 or so clones detected, roughly 87% appear once; the ten largest clones hold about 1.5%. Sequencing was done on a sample of PBMCs. The receptors stem from a woman between 18 and 29 years old in good health and CMV-seronegative. Both conserved end residues are trimmed from each CDR3. Clone size is shown for a subset of rows, as once, few, many or a class of expanded clone.

>11|TRBV6-6|NA|TRBJ2-5
ATLQGDQETQY
>13|TRBV5-1|NA|TRBJ1-2
ASKVGTTGGEGYT
>16|TRBV28|NA|TRBJ2-1
ASSSGGLAGGPDNEQF
>12|TRBV6-1|NA|TRBJ2-7
ASSDPGGLDEQY
>12|TRBV9|once|TRBJ2-7
ASSVGDRSYEQY
>14|TRBV12-5|NA|TRBJ2-3
ASGRGGGISTDTQY
>13|TRBV5-1|once|TRBJ1-3
ASSLDAGSGNTIY
>14|TRBV30|NA|TRBJ1-2
AWNRIRGLPTAGYT
>14|TRBV5-1|once|TRBJ2-1
ASSSGLAGPLMEQF
>13|TRBV13|few|TRBJ2-3
ASSLGSGGAYTQY
>13|TRBV27|NA|TRBJ1-5
ASTGSKDYNQPQH
>15|TRBV5-6|NA|TRBJ2-7
ASSWNFASLPSNEQY
>13|TRBV4-1|NA|TRBJ1-1
ASSQVGTANTEAF
>13|TRBV5-6|NA|TRBJ1-5
ASRRTGGDNQPQH
>12|TRBV19|NA|TRBJ1-2
ASSTPDRARGYT
>15|TRBV7-8|NA|TRBJ2-7
ASSGPGLAGGTYEQY
>11|TRBV10-3|NA|TRBJ1-5
AISDEGGQPQH
>11|TRBV6-5|NA|TRBJ1-2
ASSYRGMRGYT
>14|TRBV19|NA|TRBJ2-1
ASSPTSGSQYNEQF
>14|TRBV19|NA|TRBJ2-1
ASSDPGGAGTGEQF
>11|TRBV7-7|few|TRBJ2-5
ASSSGGEETQY
>13|TRBV13|NA|TRBJ2-1
ATKRGGGSYNEQF
>11|TRBV6-5|NA|TRBJ2-4
ASSGTSENIQY
>12|TRBV6-5|NA|TRBJ1-5
ASSYRRGNQPQH
>12|TRBV7-9|NA|TRBJ1-4
ASSFREINEKLF
>12|TRBV5-5|once|TRBJ1-2
ASSLSGRTYGYT
>14|TRBV7-9|NA|TRBJ2-3
ASSPTGTGGLNTQY
>12|TRBV5-5|NA|TRBJ2-7
ASSPGHLSYEQY
>14|TRBV7-9|once|TRBJ2-1
ASSTTGSRSYNEQF
>11|TRBV6-5|NA|TRBJ1-2
ASSATSYYGYT
>14|TRBV7-9|NA|TRBJ1-2
ASSPLTGRALGGYT
>13|TRBV7-9|NA|TRBJ1-2
ASSPRTGVNYGYT